One sample yielded the 30 T cell receptor beta chains listed below, sequenced in a study of blood T cell repertoires in COVID-19 (dated by TCRdb to the early 2020s). The protocol used for the library was the immunoSEQ multiplex PCR assay. The immuneACCESS repertoire file appears here via TCRdb, limited to in-frame rearrangements. These files lack a portion of the clones; in checked studies, under half of the deficit traces to unresolved V genes, and the cause of the others is not known. This sample gives roughly 200,000 clones in total; about 88% of them show up just once. In total, the top ten clones hold roughly 2.9% of the sample. The sequenced sample was peripheral blood. Every receptor here comes from a woman aged 25 to 39 with active or convalescent COVID-19.

The chain is built from TRBV25-1 and TRBJ1-6; 11 bases fit TRBD1. CDR1 is MGHDK, CDR2 SYGVNS, per germline. Trimming took 5 bases from V and 14 from J; bases not matched to a gene: 5. The length of the CDR3 is 13 residues. CDR3 residues: CASSNRDRGSLHF. Written as DNA, the CDR3 is TGTGCCAGCAGTAACCGGGACAGGGGGTCCCTCCACTTT.

This clone has just one count. This chain uses TRBV5-4 with TRBJ2-2; no clear D gene. Germline V lookup: CDR1 SGHNT, CDR2 YYREEE (reference sequence). Trimming removed 0 bases at V and 5 bases at J, with 8 bases between. The CDR3 totals 14 residues. CDR3 residues: CASSLDLTTGELFF. The CDR3 DNA reads TGTGCCAGCAGCTTGGATCTAACTACCGGGGAGCTGTTTTTT.

This clone was seen once. The rearrangement links TRBV5-1 to TRBJ2-1; tentative D call: TRBD2 (6 bases). Trimming took 3 bases from V and 8 from J, leaving 18 bases between them. CDR1 and CDR2 (germline): SGHRS, YFSETQ. The CDR3 is 15 residues long. CDR3 residues: CASSWEGTPGYEQFF. The CDR3 DNA reads TGCGCCAGCAGCTGGGAAGGGACTCCGGGCTATGAGCAGTTCTTC.

The chain couples TRBV5-5 to TRBJ1-1; no reliable D call. Trimming stripped 6 bases from V and 1 base from J, with 4 bases between. The CDR3 consists of 11 residues. Germline loops: CDR1 SGHKS, CDR2 YYEKEE (reference sequence). CDR3 nucleotide sequence: TGTGCCAGCATCCAGAACACTGAAGCTTTCTTT. Residues: CASIQNTEAFF.

The chain is built from TRBV11-2 and TRBJ2-1; 11 bases are a match to TRBD2. The CDR3 runs to 16 residues. V gave up 5 bases and J gave up 5 bases; unmatched junction bases: 8. CDR1 is SGHAT, CDR2 FQNNGV, per germline. The CDR3 bases are TGTGCCAGCAGCATCCTCCGGGGACTAGCGGACAATGAGCAGTTCTTC. It codes for CASSILRGLADNEQFF.

In this sample, this clone turned up once. The chain links TRBV19 to TRBJ1-2; TRBD1 aligns across 7 bases. The germline CDR1 and CDR2 sequences are LNHDA and SQIVND (reference sequence). Trimming removed 2 bases from V and 3 bases from J; junction bases left unmatched: 9. CDR3 size: 16 residues. DNA of the CDR3: TGTGCCAGTAGTATATCCCTGGGACAGATGGACTATGGCTACACCTTC. Translating gives CASSISLGQMDYGYTF.

The chain combines TRBV28 with TRBJ2-7, with 7 bases identical to TRBD1. This CDR3 contains 13 residues. From germline, CDR1 is MDHEN and CDR2 SYDVKM. J gave up 3 bases and V 5 bases, and 4 bases lay outside the gene matches. The chain's CDR3 is CASSGTAHYEQYF. DNA of the CDR3: TGTGCCAGCAGTGGGACAGCACACTACGAGCAGTACTTC.

The CDR3: CASSETTSGVQTQYF. The CDR3 nucleotides read TGTGCCAGCAGTGAGACGACTAGCGGGGTCCAGACCCAGTACTTC. V is TRBV2 and J is TRBJ2-5; 11 bases line up with TRBD2. The germline gives CDR1 SNHLY, CDR2 FYNNEI. There are 15 residues in the CDR3. J lost 6 bases, V lost 3 bases, and 6 bases had no gene match.

This chain uses TRBV28 with TRBJ2-7; D may be TRBD2 (7 bases). The V gene lost 8 bases and the J gene lost 7 bases, with 24 bases spanning the gap. The CDR3 consists of 15 residues. CDR1 is MDHEN, CDR2 SYDVKM, per germline. DNA of the CDR3: TGTGCCAGCCACCCAGGGGAGGGGGTACGTTTTGAGCAGTACTTC. This translates into CASHPGEGVRFEQYF.

The chain combines TRBV27 with TRBJ2-3; D remains unclear. This CDR3 contains 13 residues. V dropped 5 bases and J dropped 6 bases, with 12 bases sitting between them. Germline V CDR1 and CDR2: MNHEY, SMNVEV (reference sequence). The CDR3 sequence: CASSIMFQDTQYF. The CDR3 DNA reads as TGTGCCAGCAGTATAATGTTCCAGGATACGCAGTATTTT.

The genes are TRBV9 and TRBJ1-2; tentative D call: TRBD1 (5 bases). This CDR3 is 16 amino acids long. The germline V and J ends were trimmed by 3 bases and 8 bases, with 23 bases remaining between them. The germline CDR1 and CDR2 sequences are SGDLS and YYNGEE. The CDR3 is CASSASTAGGRVGYTF. CDR3 in DNA: TGTGCCAGCAGCGCCTCGACAGCCGGGGGTCGGGTCGGCTACACCTTC.

The V call is TRBV18, the J call TRBJ1-1; TRBD1 agrees at 7 bases. CDR1 is KGHSH and CDR2 is LQKENI in the germline V gene. The CDR3 extends over 14 amino acids. Trimming took 3 bases from V and 4 from J; bases not matched to a gene: 5. The CDR3 region is CASSPQTGSTEAFF. CDR3 DNA sequence: TGTGCCAGCTCACCGCAGACAGGGAGCACTGAAGCTTTCTTT.

The J gene is TRBJ2-4, the V gene TRBV14; tentatively, D is TRBD2 (5 bases). The V gene's germline CDR1 is SGHDN and CDR2 FVKESK. Trimming left V 4 bases short and J 7 bases short, with 8 bases between. The CDR3 sequence is 12 residues long. CDR3 in DNA: TGTGCCAGCAGCCGGACTGGGAACATTCAGTACTTC. Translation: CASSRTGNIQYF. Full variable domain (remainder filled in from reference TRBV14 and TRBJ2-4): EAGVTQFPSHSVIEKGQTVTLRCDPISGHDNLYWYRRVMGKEIKFLLHFVKESKQDESGMPNNRFLAERTGGTYSTLKVQPAELEDSGVYFCASSRTGNIQYFGAGTRLSVL.

The chain recombines TRBV19 with TRBJ2-1; weak D call: TRBD2 (5 bases). The germline V gene has CDR1 LNHDA and CDR2 SQIVND (reference sequence). CDR3 length: 16 residues. V was trimmed by 1 base and J by 2 bases, leaving 12 bases between them. CDR3 in amino acids: CASSIVPGVTYNEQFF. The CDR3, as DNA: TGTGCCAGTAGTATAGTACCCGGGGTCACCTACAATGAGCAGTTCTTC. The full variable domain, rest sourced from reference TRBV19 and TRBJ2-1, is DGGITQSPKYLFRKEGQNVTLSCEQNLNHDAMYWYRQDPGQGLRLIYYSQIVNDFQKGDIAEGYSVSREKKESFPLTVTSAQKNPTAFYLCASSIVPGVTYNEQFFGPGTRLTVL.

This chain links TRBV5-3 with TRBJ2-7; D perhaps matches TRBD2 (6 bases). TRBV5-3 counts as an open reading frame of uncertain function. The CDR3 extends over 18 amino acids. Deletions cut 3 bases from V and 3 bases from J, with 25 bases between. The CDR3 coding sequence is TGTGCCAGAAGCTCCGAAAATCAAGGTAGCGGTGATTGCTACGAGCAGTACTTC. Translated: CARSSENQGSGDCYEQYF.

The chain combines TRBV6-5 with TRBJ2-7; D is perhaps TRBD1 (5 bases). Germline V CDR1 and CDR2: MNHEY, SVGAGI. Trimming took off 5 bases at V and 2 bases at J, with 7 bases between the two ends. This CDR3 comprises 12 residues. In nucleotides, the CDR3 is TGTGCCAGCAGTAAGGGGACCTACGAGCAGTACTTC. It is translated as CASSKGTYEQYF.

The chain uses TRBV27 and TRBJ1-5, with 9 bases matching TRBD1. The length of the CDR3 is 18 residues. Unmatched junction bases numbered 12, after V lost 6 bases and J lost 0 bases. Germline V gene lookup returns CDR1 MNHEY and CDR2 SMNVEV (reference sequence). The CDR3 sequence is CASRARGQGNLSNQPQHF. In DNA form, the CDR3 reads TGTGCCAGCAGAGCCCGGGGACAGGGAAACCTTAGCAATCAGCCCCAGCATTTT.

The count of this clone is one. This chain joins TRBV5-4 and TRBJ2-3; D call uncertain. Between the trimmed V and J ends, which lost 0 bases and 0 bases, there was a span of 11 bases. CDR1 is SGHNT and CDR2 is YYREEE in the germline V gene (reference sequence). The CDR3 is 16 residues long. The CDR3 DNA sequence: TGTGCCAGCAGCTTGGCCGTGCGGTCTAGCACAGATACGCAGTATTTT. It yields the protein CASSLAVRSSTDTQYF.

The chain recombines TRBV5-1 with TRBJ1-2; 7 bases agree with TRBD1. The junction had 6 bases not matched to a gene; V was cut back by 4 bases and J by 0 bases. This CDR3 has 15 residues. Germline CDR1 reads SGHRS; CDR2 reads YFSETQ. The CDR3 bases are TGCGCCAGCAGCCGACAGGGACAGACTAACTATGGCTACACCTTC. It translates to CASSRQGQTNYGYTF.

V is TRBV6-5 and J is TRBJ2-1, with 9 bases aligning to TRBD2. The CDR3 is made up of 14 amino acids. Germline V gives CDR1 MNHEY, CDR2 SVGAGI. V dropped 4 bases and J dropped 8; count of bases not matched to a gene: 6. The CDR3 sequence: CASSSGTSLDEQFF. CDR3 bases: TGTGCCAGCAGTTCCGGGACTAGCTTGGATGAGCAGTTCTTC.

The chain links TRBV5-8 to TRBJ2-7; the match to TRBD2 covers 11 bases. Germline CDR1 SGHTS, CDR2 YDEGEE. Unmatched junction bases numbered 3, after V lost 4 bases and J lost 0 bases. The CDR3 has 15 residues. CDR3 bases: TGTGCCAGCAGCCTAGCGGGGGGCCCCTCCTACGAGCAGTACTTC. Its translation is CASSLAGGPSYEQYF.

V and J are TRBV19 and TRBJ1-2; D is possibly TRBD1 (5 bases). CDR1 LNHDA and CDR2 SQIVND come from the germline V gene (reference sequence). Trimming stripped 6 bases from V and 4 bases from J, with 12 bases between. The CDR3 totals 13 residues. The CDR3 loop is CASSPWGGYGYTF. Written as DNA, the CDR3 is TGTGCCAGTAGCCCTTGGGGGGGCTATGGCTACACCTTC.

J is TRBJ2-7 and V is TRBV6-5; TRBD2 matches 11 bases. Germline values: CDR1 MNHEY, CDR2 SVGAGI. J was trimmed by 3 bases and V by 6 bases; bases with no gene match: 7. The CDR3 extends over 15 amino acids. In DNA, the CDR3 is TGTGCCAGCAGGGCGGGACTAGCGGCCCGCTACGAGCAGTACTTC. Its protein is CASRAGLAARYEQYF.

The table lists this clone with a few counts. The chain recombines TRBV6-5 with TRBJ1-4; D may be TRBD1 (5 bases). Trimming shortened V by 8 bases and J by 7 bases, and 14 bases separated the two germline ends. The CDR3 is 13 residues long. Germline V gene sequence: CDR1 MNHEY, CDR2 SVGAGI. The CDR3 region is CASFAGEGEKLFF. The CDR3 coding sequence is TGTGCCAGCTTCGCGGGGGAGGGTGAAAAACTGTTTTTT.

V usage is TRBV2 and J usage is TRBJ2-3, with 11 bases identical to TRBD2. From germline, CDR1 is SNHLY and CDR2 FYNNEI. The V gene end was trimmed by 6 bases and the J gene end by 4 bases; junction bases not matched to a gene: 6. The CDR3 contains 15 residues. The CDR3 sequence is CASRDSGGASDTQYF. The CDR3 DNA reads TGTGCCAGCAGGGATAGCGGGGGGGCTTCAGATACGCAGTATTTT.

For the CDR3, the DNA is TGTGCCAGCAGTCGGGCGGGGTCCGACTATGGCTACACCTTC. Protein product: CASSRAGSDYGYTF. The chain couples TRBV3-1 (or the pseudogene TRBV3-2) to TRBJ1-2; D remains ambiguous. V was cut by 6 bases and J by 3 bases, with 14 bases left in between. CDR1 and CDR2 from the germline V gene are LGHDT and YNNKEL (reference sequence). The CDR3 runs 14 residues.

The rearrangement uses TRBV4-2 and TRBJ2-3, with a possible D match to TRBD1 (6 bases). The CDR3 spans 15 residues. Germline lookup yields CDR1 LGHNA and CDR2 YNFKEQ. The V end lost 0 bases, the J end lost 1 base, and 8 bases lay between the germline ends. The CDR3: CASSQEGARTDTQYF. DNA for the CDR3: TGTGCCAGCAGCCAAGAGGGGGCCCGCACAGATACGCAGTATTTT.

V is TRBV30 and J is TRBJ1-2; perhaps TRBD1 as D (6 bases). The CDR3 covers 11 residues. The V end was cut by 3 bases, the J end by 8 bases, with 10 bases between. Germline V CDR1 and CDR2: GTSNPN, SVGIG (reference sequence). The CDR3 loop is CAWRGGGGYTF. As DNA, the CDR3 is TGTGCCTGGAGAGGGGGGGGCGGCTACACCTTC.

V is TRBV11-2 and J is TRBJ1-6; no definite D call. The V gene lost 3 bases and the J gene lost 0 bases, with 6 bases spanning the gap. The CDR3 spans 15 residues. Germline CDR1 is SGHAT and CDR2 is FQNNGV. Written as DNA, the CDR3 is TGTGCCAGCAGCTTGGGGAGCTCCTATAATTCACCCCTCCACTTT. It translates to CASSLGSSYNSPLHF. Drawing the rest from reference TRBV11-2 and TRBJ1-6, the complete variable domain is EAGVAQSPRYKIIEKRQSVAFWCNPISGHATLYWYQQILGQGPKLLIQFQNNGVVDDSQLPKDRFSAERLKGVDSTLKIQPAKLEDSAVYLCASSLGSSYNSPLHFGNGTRLTVT.

The gene calls are TRBV19 and TRBJ1-6; TRBD1 matches at 7 bases. The V gene's germline CDR1 is LNHDA and CDR2 SQIVND (reference sequence). CDR3 length: 12 amino acids. Trimming removed 6 bases from V and 11 bases from J; junction bases left unmatched: 4. The CDR3 DNA is TGTGCCAGTAGCCCAACAGGGGCACCCCTCCACTTT. Amino acid sequence: CASSPTGAPLHF.